The TCR beta chain under discussion was sequenced for a study of untreated major depressive disorder. Findings of the study overall: A comparatively small sample limits the generalizability of these findings. Depressed patients' CD4+ T cells carried increased TRBV05-01 (Vbeta 5.1) usage versus control CD4+ T cells.

Among patients, depression was moderate to severe. Roughly 29 ml of peripheral blood was collected per donor. In the case of this clone: Its specificity is unknown.

The CDR3 has 12 amino acids. CDR1 and CDR2 from the germline V gene are SQVTM and ANQGSEA. V was cut by 7 bases and J by 0 bases, with 9 bases left in between. The method was immunoSEQ multiplex PCR; TCRdb's version includes in-frame clones alone and lacks a portion of them. The top ten clones hold 0.82% of a sample with around 13,000 clones, about 90% of them seen once. This receptor was taken from a man aged 25 to 40 with major depressive disorder. The V and J genes are TRBV29-1 and TRBJ2-5; TRBD1 might be the D (6 bases). The sequencing sample was made of CD4+ T cells from PBMCs. For the CDR3, the DNA is TGCAGCGCTACAGGGTACCAAGAGACCCAGTACTTC. This sequence encodes CSATGYQETQYF.